The 2 T cell receptor beta chains given below trace back to one sample, sequenced in a study of OX40 agonist ivuxolimab in advanced cancers. Sequencing used immunoSEQ multiplex PCR; TCRdb keeps in-frame clones, though not all of them. In the table there are fewer than 65,000 clones, about 90% of which are singletons. Sequences were derived from CD4+ or CD8+ T cells sorted from blood, sampled in a trial of the OX40 agonist ivuxolimab. Receptor source: an adult with an advanced solid tumor such as melanoma, head and neck, liver or kidney cancer.

The V call is TRBV19, the J call TRBJ1-2; D is undetermined. V lost 7 bases to trimming and J lost 3 bases, with 18 bases between them. Germline CDR1 and CDR2: LNHDA and SQIVND (reference sequence). This CDR3 spans 15 amino acids. The CDR3 nucleotides are TGTGCCAGTACCACAATAGGGATGAAAGACTATGGCTACACCTTC. Its protein is CASTTIGMKDYGYTF.

The chain carries TRBV4-1 and TRBJ1-1, with 8 bases identical to TRBD1. The CDR3 runs to 13 residues. The V segment lost 6 bases and the J segment 1 base; nucleotides outside the gene matches: 1. CDR1 is MGHRA and CDR2 is YSYEKL in the germline V gene. The CDR3 loop reads CASRDRGNTEAFF. The CDR3 coding sequence is TGCGCCAGCAGAGACAGGGGGAACACTGAAGCTTTCTTT.